Detailed here is one TCR beta chain. This clonotype was counted between two and nine times. Its binding antigen is unknown. Base qualities are not at hand, and no much larger clone is one base apart. This sample was taken from a study of T cell repertoires in cytomegalovirus infection (dated by TCRdb to 2018 to 2020). General notes on the study: The HLA type of each donor mattered for the analysis, because public TCR beta signatures pointed to carriage of CMV infection along with the matching HLA type. What the work shows at the level of the full study, not this receptor alone: In both this cohort and an independent cohort of over 350 donors, the cumulative frequency of public TCR beta family members distinguished carriers of CMV infection plus the relevant HLA type. The ex vivo response was dominated by HLA-C-restricted CMV-specific TCR beta clonotypes, and the single most frequent clonotype in two of eight donors was supplied by these HLA-C-restricted clonotypes.

TCRdb shows the sequencer as Illumina HiSeq 1500. The public sequencing data were trimmed at Q25 with fastp and processed into clonotypes with MiXCR by TCRdb, which kept only in-frame beta chains. Identical CDR3 protein sequences are pooled into one entry, listed with their most common genes and DNA. This sample comprises around 740,000 distinct CDR3 sequences, 35% to 40% of them detected only once. Around 2.6% of the sample rests with the top ten. V was cut back by 6 bases and J by 5 bases, leaving a gap of 16 bases between them. Its CDR3 holds 14 amino acids, cysteine through phenylalanine. The kept DNA is CDR3 alone, 42 bases in frame from the first base. For CDR1 and CDR2, the germline V gene lists WSHSY and SAAADI.

The chain is assembled from TRBV10-2 and TRBJ2-5, and possibly TRBD2, on 5 matching bases. The source is a human donor in good health (CMV status not recorded). Some clones in this sample may be carry-over from other donors' samples. Sequencing was done on a sample of PBMCs. The bases read TGCGCCAGCAGCCGGACTGCCCCAATGGAGACCCAGTACTTC. Its protein product is CASSRTAPMETQYF.